This is a list of T cell receptor beta chains from one sample in a study of T cell responses to AZD1222 COVID-19 vaccine. TCRdb's copy holds only in-frame clones and misses some; the assay was immunoSEQ multiplex PCR. The table has 150,000 to 200,000 clones, about nine tenths seen once. The source was peripheral blood, collected on day 0 of AZD1222 vaccination. Every receptor here comes from an adult in good health. The CDR3 runs from the conserved cysteine through the conserved F or W. D genes are given only for firm matches. For some rows the clone size is stated as once, few or many, or as a class when expanded; others skip it.

V gene,D gene,clone size,J gene,CDR3 protein,CDR3 DNA
TRBV27,TRBD2,-,TRBJ2-3,CASSLAGVSDTQYF,TGTGCCAGCAGTTTGGCGGGAGTATCAGATACGCAGTATTTT
TRBV4-1,-,-,TRBJ2-7,CASSRVALSYEQYF,TGCGCCAGCAGCCGGGTAGCCTTATCCTACGAGCAGTACTTC
TRBV9,-,few,TRBJ1-2,CASSVGGDLYGYTF,TGTGCCAGCAGCGTTGGAGGGGATCTCTATGGCTACACCTTC
TRBV7-2,TRBD2,-,TRBJ2-1,CATASGSYNEQFF,TGTGCCACCGCTAGCGGGAGTTACAATGAGCAGTTCTTC
TRBV28,-,-,TRBJ2-1,CASSSAGAGVSNEQFF,TGTGCCAGCAGTTCCGCGGGGGCGGGAGTTTCCAATGAGCAGTTCTTC
TRBV27,TRBD1,-,TRBJ2-7,CASSLPVDRGYEQYF,TGTGCCAGCAGTTTACCCGTGGACAGGGGGTACGAGCAGTACTTC
TRBV6-5,-,-,TRBJ1-2,CASSYELGADGYTF,TGTGCCAGCAGTTACGAGTTAGGGGCGGATGGCTACACCTTC
TRBV28,TRBD2,-,TRBJ2-7,CASSDGGLAGSYEQYF,TGTGCCAGCAGCGACGGTGGACTAGCGGGCTCCTACGAGCAGTACTTC
TRBV14,-,-,TRBJ2-3,CASSQDLTYTDTQYF,TGTGCCAGCAGCCAAGATCTCACCTACACAGATACGCAGTATTTT
TRBV10-3,-,-,TRBJ2-7,CAISGTTTLREQYF,TGTGCCATCAGTGGTACGACTACGCTACGAGAACAGTACTTC
TRBV7-6,-,-,TRBJ2-2,CASSPIARGTGELFF,TGTGCCAGCAGCCCGATCGCTAGGGGCACCGGGGAGCTGTTTTTT
TRBV2,-,-,TRBJ2-7,CASSRDGYEQYF,TGTGCCAGCAGCCGGGACGGCTACGAGCAGTACTTC
TRBV19,-,few,TRBJ1-1,CASSEFGQISEAFF,TGTGCCAGTAGTGAGTTCGGACAGATTTCTGAAGCTTTCTTT
TRBV30,-,-,TRBJ2-1,CAWSPRDEQFF,TGTGCCTGGAGTCCGAGGGATGAGCAGTTCTTC
TRBV10-3,TRBD2,-,TRBJ2-7,CAITETSSSSEQYF,TGTGCCATCACCGAGACTAGCTCATCCTCCGAGCAGTACTTC
TRBV27,TRBD2,-,TRBJ2-7,CASSLTGLAAYEQYF,TGTGCCAGCAGTTTAACGGGACTAGCGGCCTACGAGCAGTACTTC
TRBV18,TRBD1,-,TRBJ1-5,CASSPATGGNQPQHF,TGTGCCAGCTCACCAGCGACAGGGGGCAATCAGCCCCAGCATTTT
TRBV5-6,-,-,TRBJ1-1,CASSLGPHGTEAFF,TGTGCCAGCAGCTTGGGCCCTCACGGGACTGAAGCTTTCTTT
TRBV20-1,-,-,TRBJ2-5,CSASEPEIFQETQYF,TGCAGTGCTAGTGAGCCAGAGATCTTTCAAGAGACCCAGTACTTC
TRBV7-3,TRBD2,-,TRBJ2-7,CASSISGLAGNEQYF,TGTGCCAGCAGCATTTCGGGACTAGCGGGAAACGAGCAGTACTTC
TRBV7-9,-,-,TRBJ1-5,CASSPSSLGTSGQPQHF,TGTGCCAGCAGCCCCAGTTCCCTGGGTACTAGCGGTCAGCCCCAGCATTTT
TRBV19,-,-,TRBJ2-6,CASSISGSGANVLTF,TGTGCCAGTAGTATCTCCGGAAGTGGGGCCAACGTCCTGACTTTC
TRBV5-1,-,-,TRBJ1-4,CASSPDTTNEKLFF,TGCGCCAGCAGCCCGGACACAACTAATGAAAAACTGTTTTTT
TRBV28,-,-,TRBJ1-2,CASSSLSPDRNYGYTF,TGTGCCAGCAGTTCTCTATCCCCGGACCGGAACTATGGCTACACCTTC
TRBV5-1,-,-,TRBJ2-1,CASSSDLDNEQFF,TGCGCCAGCAGCTCGGACTTAGACAATGAGCAGTTCTTC
TRBV6-2/TRBV6-3,-,-,TRBJ2-5,CASSYTGETQYF,TGTGCCAGCAGTTACACTGGGGAGACCCAGTACTTC
TRBV5-1,-,-,TRBJ2-7,CASSLAAGHYEQYF,TGCGCCAGCAGCTTGGCGGCAGGCCATTACGAGCAGTACTTC
TRBV4-1,-,-,TRBJ2-7,CASSQDQRGGSEQYF,TGCGCCAGCAGCCAAGACCAGCGAGGGGGGTCCGAGCAGTACTTC
TRBV16,TRBD1,-,TRBJ1-1,CASSHMTGGTEAFF,TGTGCCAGCAGCCATATGACAGGGGGCACTGAAGCTTTCTTT
TRBV6-5,TRBD1,-,TRBJ2-2,CANRDRGRSGELFF,TGTGCCAACAGGGACAGGGGGAGGTCCGGGGAGCTGTTTTTT
TRBV28,-,-,TRBJ1-6,CASSLSGGRGFPLHF,TGTGCCAGCAGTTTATCTGGCGGGCGGGGATTCCCCCTCCACTTT
TRBV29-1,-,-,TRBJ1-2,CSVGGRNQHYGYTF,TGCAGCGTTGGAGGACGGAACCAGCACTATGGCTACACCTTC
TRBV30,-,once,TRBJ1-1,CAWSAPPGQGRTEAFF,TGTGCCTGGAGTGCCCCTCCCGGGCAGGGCCGGACTGAAGCTTTCTTT
TRBV29-1,-,-,TRBJ1-1,CSVARGNTEAFF,TGCAGCGTTGCGAGGGGTAACACTGAAGCTTTCTTT
TRBV7-2,-,-,TRBJ2-1,CASSSLPRGREFF,TGTGCCAGCAGCTCCCTACCTCGCGGAAGGGAGTTCTTC
TRBV6-5,TRBD1,few,TRBJ1-5,CASSTGQGSSQPQHF,TGTGCCAGCAGTACGGGACAGGGGTCCTCCCAGCCCCAGCATTTT
TRBV19,TRBD2,-,TRBJ2-5,CASSRRVAGALNQETQYF,TGTGCCAGTAGTAGACGAGTAGCGGGAGCTTTAAACCAAGAGACCCAGTACTTC
TRBV3-1/TRBV3-2,-,-,TRBJ2-7,CASSPRGRSSYEQYF,TGTGCCAGCAGCCCCCGAGGCAGGAGCTCCTACGAGCAGTACTTC
TRBV5-5,-,-,TRBJ1-4,CASSSQHFPVGQKLFF,TGTGCCAGCAGCTCACAACACTTTCCGGTGGGTCAAAAACTGTTTTTT
TRBV6-5,TRBD2,-,TRBJ2-3,CASGLLAGGTDTQYF,TGTGCCAGCGGGTTACTAGCGGGTGGGACAGATACGCAGTATTTT
TRBV7-2,TRBD1,-,TRBJ1-4,CASSLVRWGQGHEKLFF,TGTGCCAGCAGCTTAGTTAGGTGGGGACAGGGTCACGAAAAACTGTTTTTT
TRBV5-1,TRBD2,-,TRBJ2-2,CASSLPSGVNTGELFF,TGCGCCAGCAGCTTGCCTAGCGGGGTTAACACCGGGGAGCTGTTTTTT